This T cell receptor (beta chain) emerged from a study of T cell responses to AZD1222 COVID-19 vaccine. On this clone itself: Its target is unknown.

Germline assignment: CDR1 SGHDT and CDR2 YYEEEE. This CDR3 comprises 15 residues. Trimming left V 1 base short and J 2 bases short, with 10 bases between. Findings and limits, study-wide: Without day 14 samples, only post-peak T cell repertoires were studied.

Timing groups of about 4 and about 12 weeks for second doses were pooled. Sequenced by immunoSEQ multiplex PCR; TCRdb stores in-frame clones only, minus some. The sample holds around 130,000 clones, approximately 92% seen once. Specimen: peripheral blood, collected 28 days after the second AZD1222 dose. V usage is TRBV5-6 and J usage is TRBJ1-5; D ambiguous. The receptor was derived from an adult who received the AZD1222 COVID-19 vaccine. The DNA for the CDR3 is TGTGCCAGCAGCTTGCGGCAGATGGGCAATCAGCCCCAGCATTTT. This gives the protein CASSLRQMGNQPQHF.